A single sample is the source of the 28 T cell receptor beta chains below, sequenced in a study of shared clonotypes between healthy human individuals. The method was immunoSEQ multiplex PCR; TCRdb's version includes in-frame clones alone and lacks a portion of them. The sample has some 600,000 clones, approximately 96% seen once; the top ten hold roughly 0.12%. CD45RO-negative CD8 cells positively selected for CCR7 made up the naive population, which excluded terminally differentiated effector memory CD45RA+ cells. The sample comprised naive CD8+ T cells sorted from blood. Source of these receptors: a woman aged 30 to 39 in good health.

CDR3 sequence: CASSSRVLAGVDEQFF. The CDR3, as DNA: TGTGCCAGCAGCTCCCGTGTGCTAGCGGGAGTTGATGAGCAGTTCTTC. The chain employs TRBV7-9 and TRBJ2-1; 10 bases map to TRBD2. The CDR3 is made up of 16 amino acids. The trim removed 4 bases at V and 8 bases at J, leaving 11 bases unmatched. Germline lookup yields CDR1 SEHNR and CDR2 FQNEAQ (reference sequence).

The genes are TRBV28 and TRBJ1-3; D might be TRBD1 (6 bases). The CDR3 covers 15 residues. V lost 8 bases and J 3 bases, leaving 17 bases between the germline ends. The V gene's germline CDR1 is MDHEN and CDR2 SYDVKM. CDR3 coding DNA: TGTGCCAGCCAAAGTTTAGGGGGTCTTGGAAACACCATATATTTT. Translated, it gives CASQSLGGLGNTIYF.

The genes are TRBV13 and TRBJ2-7; TRBD2 matches at 11 bases. CDR1 is PRHDT, CDR2 FYEKMQ, per germline (reference sequence). The CDR3 sequence is 14 residues long. J lost 2 bases, V lost 6 bases, and 3 bases had no gene match. CDR3 DNA sequence: TGTGCCAGCAGAATAGCGGGAGGGGCCTACGAGCAGTACTTC. Its translation is CASRIAGGAYEQYF.

The gene calls are TRBV29-1 and TRBJ2-2; D call uncertain. Germline-derived CDR1 and CDR2 are SQVTM and ANQGSEA. V was clipped by 4 bases and J by 3 bases, with 9 bases between them. The CDR3 sequence is 13 residues long. CDR3 sequence: CSVVGGDTGELFF. The DNA of the CDR3 is TGCAGCGTTGTAGGTGGGGACACCGGGGAGCTGTTTTTT.

Only a few counts were recorded for this clone. The chain is built from TRBV4-1 and TRBJ1-1, with 7 bases fitting TRBD1. Germline V gene sequence: CDR1 MGHRA, CDR2 YSYEKL. V dropped 4 bases and J dropped 0; count of bases not matched to a gene: 5. The CDR3 extends over 15 amino acids. This chain's CDR3 is CASSLVGQMNTEAFF. The CDR3 DNA is TGCGCCAGCAGCCTAGTGGGACAGATGAACACTGAAGCTTTCTTT.

The V and J genes are TRBV4-1 and TRBJ1-4, with D unresolved. The CDR3 contains 14 residues. Trimming shortened V by 4 bases and J by 8 bases, and 14 bases separated the two germline ends. Germline values: CDR1 MGHRA, CDR2 YSYEKL. This CDR3 reads CASSPQDVDEKLFF. The CDR3 DNA sequence: TGCGCCAGCAGCCCTCAAGACGTAGACGAAAAACTGTTTTTT.

CDR3 amino acids: CASSASGTSGNLEQYF. The DNA for the CDR3 is TGTGCCAGCAGCGCCTCCGGGACTAGCGGGAATCTCGAGCAGTACTTC. The chain is built from TRBV13 and TRBJ2-7; 13 bases match TRBD2. The CDR3 spans 16 residues. V was pared by 5 bases and J by 6 bases, with 10 bases of the junction left unmatched. CDR1 is PRHDT, CDR2 FYEKMQ, per germline (reference sequence).

This clone has a single count. The rearrangement uses TRBV28 and TRBJ1-2, with a weak D call TRBD1 (5 bases). The CDR3 runs to 13 residues. Germline loops: CDR1 MDHEN, CDR2 SYDVKM. With 5 bases removed from V and 5 bases from J, the gap between germline ends came to 12 bases. The CDR3 region has the DNA TGTGCCAGCAGTATGGACAATGGGTATGGCTACACCTTC. Its translation is CASSMDNGYGYTF.

This clone occurred once. The genes are TRBV10-1 and TRBJ2-2; 7 bases map to TRBD2. Germline-derived CDR1 and CDR2 are WNHNN and SYGVQD (reference sequence). V dropped 2 bases and J dropped 3; count of bases not matched to a gene: 3. CDR3 size: 15 residues. The CDR3 protein is CASSEGTTYTGELFF. The CDR3 region has the DNA TGCGCCAGCAGTGAGGGGACTACATACACCGGGGAGCTGTTTTTT.

The chain has TRBV5-1 and TRBJ2-5; 13 bases fit TRBD2. The CDR3 spans 15 residues. J gave up 2 bases and V 6 bases, and 4 bases lay outside the gene matches. CDR1 is SGHRS, CDR2 YFSETQ, per germline. The CDR3 protein is CASTTSGRLQETQYF. DNA of the CDR3: TGCGCCAGCACGACTAGCGGGAGGCTACAAGAGACCCAGTACTTC.

V is TRBV28 and J is TRBJ1-5; D is undetermined. Trimming pared 7 bases from V and 0 bases from J, leaving 13 bases between. CDR3 length equals 15 residues. Germline V gives CDR1 MDHEN, CDR2 SYDVKM. The CDR3, as DNA: TGTGCCAGCAATCCGGCCAGTTATAGCAATCAGCCCCAGCATTTT. It yields the protein CASNPASYSNQPQHF. The entire variable domain, with the rest obtained from reference TRBV28 and TRBJ1-5, is as follows: DVKVTQSSRYLVKRTGEKVFLECVQDMDHENMFWYRQDPGLGLRLIYFSYDVKMKEKGDIPEGYSVSREKKERFSLILESASTNQTSMYLCASNPASYSNQPQHFGDGTRLSIL.

The rearrangement links TRBV10-1 to TRBJ1-1, with D uncertain. This CDR3 comprises 13 residues. CDR1 and CDR2 from the germline V gene are WNHNN and SYGVQD (reference sequence). V was cut by 5 bases and J by 3 bases, with 10 bases left in between. CDR3 sequence: CASSLGGHTEAFF. Written as DNA, the CDR3 is TGCGCCAGCAGTTTAGGAGGGCACACTGAAGCTTTCTTT.

The rearrangement links TRBV29-1 to TRBJ2-1; either TRBD1 or TRBD2 may supply D (5 bases each). Trimming took off 7 bases at V and 1 base at J, with 17 bases between the two ends. Germline V gene sequence: CDR1 SQVTM, CDR2 ANQGSEA. The CDR3 covers 15 residues. The CDR3 DNA follows: TGCAGCGGGGACGGGGCTAGCAGTTCCTACAATGAGCAGTTCTTC. This translates into CSGDGASSSYNEQFF.

The V and J genes are TRBV10-2 and TRBJ1-2; D unclear. The CDR3 contains 11 residues. Germline-derived CDR1 and CDR2 are WSHSY and SAAADI. V lost 2 bases, J lost 2 bases, and 0 bases lay in between. The CDR3 protein is CASSENYGYTF. In DNA form, the CDR3 reads TGCGCCAGCAGTGAGAACTATGGCTACACCTTC.

This sequence joins TRBV27 and TRBJ2-5, with 12 nucleotides matching TRBD1. Germline CDR1 reads MNHEY; CDR2 reads SMNVEV (reference sequence). Trimming at V came to 2 bases and at J to 3 bases, leaving 1 base not matched to a gene. The CDR3 loop spans 15 amino acids. The CDR3 sequence: CASSLGTGGEETQYF. CDR3 DNA: TGTGCCAGCAGTTTAGGGACAGGGGGCGAAGAGACCCAGTACTTC.

The rearrangement links TRBV11-2 to TRBJ2-7; D unclear. The V and J ends lost 8 bases and 7 bases respectively, with 12 bases between them. The CDR3 spans 11 residues. CDR1 and CDR2 (germline): SGHAT, FQNNGV. The CDR3 sequence is CASSSPGEQYF. CDR3 DNA: TGTGCCAGCTCCTCTCCTGGAGAGCAGTACTTC.

The chain has TRBV7-9 and TRBJ2-1, with 9 bases aligning to TRBD1. V was clipped by 5 bases and J by 10 bases; unmatched bases: 18. This CDR3 spans 17 amino acids. CDR1 is SEHNR and CDR2 is FQNEAQ in the germline V gene (reference sequence). The DNA of the CDR3 is TGTGCCAGCAGCCTACCAACCACAGGGGGCATGAGGGAAGAGCAGTTCTTC. It specifies CASSLPTTGGMREEQFF. Full variable domain (rest looked up from reference TRBV7-9 and TRBJ2-1): DTGVSQNPRHKITKRGQNVTFRCDPISEHNRLYWYRQTLGQGPEFLTYFQNEAQLEKSRLLSDRFSAERPKGSFSTLEIQRTEQGDSAMYLCASSLPTTGGMREEQFFGPGTRLTVL.

The rearrangement joins TRBV5-1 to TRBJ1-1, with 8 bases lining up with TRBD1. V shed 0 bases and J 3 bases; nucleotides not matched to a gene: 7. The CDR3 runs to 16 residues. Germline V gives CDR1 SGHRS, CDR2 YFSETQ. The DNA for the CDR3 is TGCGCCAGCAGCTTGGAATCAGGGGGCTGGGACACTGAAGCTTTCTTT. This codes for CASSLESGGWDTEAFF.

This clone was found once. V gene TRBV21-1 combines with J gene TRBJ2-4; the table's D gene call, TRBD1, was not cross checked with the DNA. TRBV21-1 is reported as a pseudogene. The CDR3 length is 16 residues. The CDR3 DNA follows: TGTGCCAGCAGCCGCCGGGACACTCTAGCCAAAAACATTCAGTACTTC. This codes for CASSRRDTLAKNIQYF.

To note about this clone: One junction end does not reproduce the germline sequence, and a read error may be involved. This rearrangement joins TRBV7-2 to TRBJ2-7; 9 nucleotides agree with TRBD2. This CDR3 spans 16 amino acids. Germline-derived CDR1 and CDR2 are SGHTA and FQGNSA. In DNA, the CDR3 is TGTGTCAGCAGCTTAGATCTAGCGGGATCGGGGAACGAGCAGTACTTC. It codes for CVSSLDLAGSGNEQYF.

The chain carries TRBV19 and TRBJ2-7; unclear D gene. Germline V lookup: CDR1 LNHDA, CDR2 SQIVND (reference sequence). The CDR3 covers 15 residues. Between the trimmed V and J ends, which lost 0 bases and 0 bases, there was a span of 9 bases. DNA of the CDR3: TGTGCCAGTAGTATAGATCTATCGGTCTCCTACGAGCAGTACTTC. Protein product: CASSIDLSVSYEQYF.

This clone was found once. V and J are TRBV27 and TRBJ2-7; D not certain. Trimming removed 3 bases at V and 0 bases at J, with 15 bases between. From germline, CDR1 is MNHEY and CDR2 SMNVEV (reference sequence). The CDR3 totals 16 residues. In nucleotides, the CDR3 is TGTGCCAGCAGTTTCTCCCATGGGGAATCCTCCTACGAGCAGTACTTC. Amino acid sequence: CASSFSHGESSYEQYF.

The genes are TRBV5-6 and TRBJ2-1; TRBD2 agrees at 9 bases. From germline, CDR1 is SGHDT and CDR2 YYEEEE. The CDR3 extends over 15 amino acids. The trim removed 0 bases at V and 4 bases at J, leaving 2 bases unmatched. The DNA of the CDR3 is TGTGCCAGCAGCTTGGGCGGGAGGGTTTACAATGAGCAGTTCTTC. Amino acids: CASSLGGRVYNEQFF.

This clone was counted a single time. The chain carries TRBV27 and TRBJ1-5, with D maybe TRBD1 (6 bases). The CDR3 totals 15 residues. CDR1 and CDR2 from the germline V gene are MNHEY and SMNVEV (reference sequence). Trimming cost V 4 bases and J 0 bases, with 10 bases left between them. CDR3 in DNA: TGTGCCAGCAGTTCCGGGACAAATAGCAATCAGCCCCAGCATTTT. This gives the protein CASSSGTNSNQPQHF.

V is TRBV28 and J is TRBJ2-1; maybe TRBD1 (6 bases). Between the trimmed V and J ends, which lost 4 bases and 4 bases, there was a span of 11 bases. Looked up from germline, CDR1 is MDHEN and CDR2 is SYDVKM. This CDR3 has 14 residues. This chain's CDR3 is CASSYQGLYNEQFF. The CDR3 region has the DNA TGTGCCAGCAGTTATCAGGGGTTGTACAATGAGCAGTTCTTC.

The chain links TRBV27 to TRBJ1-3, with D perhaps matching TRBD1 (5 bases). CDR3 size: 13 residues. V was clipped by 6 bases and J by 4 bases, with 10 bases between them. The V gene's germline CDR1 is MNHEY and CDR2 SMNVEV (reference sequence). The CDR3 protein is CASRGGIGNTIYF. The CDR3 DNA follows: TGTGCCAGCAGGGGGGGGATCGGAAACACCATATATTTT.

The J gene is TRBJ2-5, the V gene TRBV7-9, with TRBD1 matching 8 bases. The CDR3 runs 13 residues. The J segment lost 3 bases and the V segment lost 4 bases, leaving 1 base of the junction unmatched. Germline CDR1 reads SEHNR; CDR2 reads FQNEAQ (reference sequence). CDR3 region: CASSWDRKETQYF. CDR3 coding DNA: TGTGCCAGCAGCTGGGACAGGAAAGAGACCCAGTACTTC.

CDR3 in DNA: TGTGCCAGCAGCTTGGACTCTGAAGCTTTCTTT. Amino acids: CASSLDSEAFF. This chain links TRBV5-4 with TRBJ1-1, with D unresolved. This CDR3 comprises 11 residues. The germline V and J ends were trimmed by 0 bases and 6 bases, with 3 bases remaining between them. The V gene's germline CDR1 is SGHNT and CDR2 YYREEE (reference sequence). Filled out from reference TRBV5-4 and TRBJ1-1, the complete variable domain reads ETGVTQSPTHLIKTRGQQVTLRCSSQSGHNTVSWYQQALGQGPQFIFQYYREEENGRGNFPPRFSGLQFPNYSSELNVNALELDDSALYLCASSLDSEAFFGQGTRLTVV.